Here is one TCR beta chain with its context. Germline lookup yields CDR1 LNHDA and CDR2 SQIVND (reference sequence). The CDR3 runs 14 residues. Trimming pared 3 bases from V and 9 bases from J, leaving 15 bases between. The entry originates in a study of blood T cell repertoires in COVID-19. Original processing methods: Amplification of reference gene primers provided the estimated nucleated cell counts. Clones were read by immunoSEQ multiplex PCR, and TCRdb kept only the in-frame ones, dropping some. The V and J calls and clone size are taken from that table; D and trimming were inferred from the DNA. The sample contains around 150,000 clones, more than 80% of which appear only once.

The receptor comes from a man in his sixties with acute or convalescent COVID-19. Sequenced: peripheral blood. V usage is TRBV19 and J usage is TRBJ2-4; D is unclear. CDR3 coding DNA: TGTGCCAGTAGTATCGCGGTGAAAAAAGGCATTCAGTACTTC. The encoded protein is CASSIAVKKGIQYF.